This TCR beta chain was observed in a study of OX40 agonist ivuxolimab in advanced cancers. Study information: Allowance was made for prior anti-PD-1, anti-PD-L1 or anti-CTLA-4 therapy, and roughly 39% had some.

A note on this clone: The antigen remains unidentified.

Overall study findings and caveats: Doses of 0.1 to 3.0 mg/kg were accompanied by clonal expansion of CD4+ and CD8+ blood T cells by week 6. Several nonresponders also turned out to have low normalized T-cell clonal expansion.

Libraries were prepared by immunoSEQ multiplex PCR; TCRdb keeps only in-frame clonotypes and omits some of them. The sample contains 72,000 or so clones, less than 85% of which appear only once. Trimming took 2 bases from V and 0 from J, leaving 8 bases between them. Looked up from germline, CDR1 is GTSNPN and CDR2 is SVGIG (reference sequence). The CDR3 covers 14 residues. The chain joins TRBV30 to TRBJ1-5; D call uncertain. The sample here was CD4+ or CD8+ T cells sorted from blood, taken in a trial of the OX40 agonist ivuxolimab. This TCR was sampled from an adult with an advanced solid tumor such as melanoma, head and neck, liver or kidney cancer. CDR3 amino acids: CAWSNGISNQPQHF. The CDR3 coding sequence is TGTGCCTGGAGTAACGGGATTAGCAATCAGCCCCAGCATTTT.